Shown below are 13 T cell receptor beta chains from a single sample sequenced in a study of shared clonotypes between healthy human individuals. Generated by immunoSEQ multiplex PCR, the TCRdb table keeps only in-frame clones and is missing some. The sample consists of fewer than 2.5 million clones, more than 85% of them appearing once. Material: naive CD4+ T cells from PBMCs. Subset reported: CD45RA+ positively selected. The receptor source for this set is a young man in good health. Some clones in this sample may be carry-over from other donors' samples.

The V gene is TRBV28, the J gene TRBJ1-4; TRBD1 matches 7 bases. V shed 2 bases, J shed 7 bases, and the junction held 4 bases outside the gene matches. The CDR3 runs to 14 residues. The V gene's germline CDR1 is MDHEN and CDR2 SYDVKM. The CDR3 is CASSLRGQGEKLFF. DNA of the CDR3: TGTGCCAGCAGTTTAAGGGGGCAAGGTGAAAAACTGTTTTTT.

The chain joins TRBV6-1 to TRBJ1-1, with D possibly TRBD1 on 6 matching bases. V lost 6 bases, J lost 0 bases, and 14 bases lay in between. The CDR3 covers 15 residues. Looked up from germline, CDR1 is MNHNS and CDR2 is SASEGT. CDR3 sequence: CASRDSSRMNTEAFF. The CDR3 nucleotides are TGTGCCAGCAGGGACAGTTCTAGAATGAACACTGAAGCTTTCTTT.

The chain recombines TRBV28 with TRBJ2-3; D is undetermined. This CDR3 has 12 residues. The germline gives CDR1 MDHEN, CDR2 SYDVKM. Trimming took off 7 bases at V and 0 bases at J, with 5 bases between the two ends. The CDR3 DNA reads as TGTGCCAGCACTATTAGCACAGATACGCAGTATTTT. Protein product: CASTISTDTQYF.

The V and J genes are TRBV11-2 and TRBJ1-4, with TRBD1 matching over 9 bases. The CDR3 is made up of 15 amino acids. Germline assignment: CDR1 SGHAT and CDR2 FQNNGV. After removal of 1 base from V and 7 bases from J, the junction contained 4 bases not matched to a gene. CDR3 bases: TGTGCCAGCAGCTTAGTTACAGGGGGCATTGAAAAACTGTTTTTT. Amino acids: CASSLVTGGIEKLFF.

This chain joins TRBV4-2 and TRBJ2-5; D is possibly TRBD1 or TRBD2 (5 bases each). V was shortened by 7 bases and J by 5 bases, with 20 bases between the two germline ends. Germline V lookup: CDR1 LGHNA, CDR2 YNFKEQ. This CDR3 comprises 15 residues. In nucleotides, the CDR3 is TGTGCCAGCATCCTAGGGGACCGAATTCGGGAGACCCAGTACTTC. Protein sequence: CASILGDRIRETQYF.

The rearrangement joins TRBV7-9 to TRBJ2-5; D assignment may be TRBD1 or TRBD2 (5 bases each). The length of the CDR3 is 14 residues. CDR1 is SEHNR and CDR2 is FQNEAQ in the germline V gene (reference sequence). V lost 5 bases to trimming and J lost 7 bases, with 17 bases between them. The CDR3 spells CASSPPGPQRTQYF. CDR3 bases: TGTGCCAGCAGCCCTCCGGGACCTCAGAGGACCCAGTACTTC.

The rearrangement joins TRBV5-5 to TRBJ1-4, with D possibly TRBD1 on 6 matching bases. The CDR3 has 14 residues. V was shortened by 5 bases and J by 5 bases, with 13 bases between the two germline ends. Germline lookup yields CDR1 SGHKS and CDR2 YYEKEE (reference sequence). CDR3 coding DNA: TGTGCCAGCAGTTTGACAGGCAGCAATGAAAAACTGTTTTTT. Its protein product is CASSLTGSNEKLFF.

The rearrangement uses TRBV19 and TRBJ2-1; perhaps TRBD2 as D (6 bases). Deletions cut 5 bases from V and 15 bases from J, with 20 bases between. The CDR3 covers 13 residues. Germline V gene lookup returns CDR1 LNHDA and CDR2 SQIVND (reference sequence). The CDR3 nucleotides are TGTGCCAGTAGTCGAGAACCGGGACTGGGTCGGTTCTTC. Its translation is CASSREPGLGRFF.

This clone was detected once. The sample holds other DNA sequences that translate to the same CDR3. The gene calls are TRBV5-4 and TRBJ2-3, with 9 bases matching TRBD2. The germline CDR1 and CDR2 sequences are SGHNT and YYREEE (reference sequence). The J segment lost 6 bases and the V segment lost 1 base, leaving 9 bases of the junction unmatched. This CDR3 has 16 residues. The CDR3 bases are TGTGCCAGCAGCTTGAAGGCGGGAGGGCCAACCGATACGCAGTATTTT. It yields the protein CASSLKAGGPTDTQYF. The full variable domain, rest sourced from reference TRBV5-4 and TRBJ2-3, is ETGVTQSPTHLIKTRGQQVTLRCSSQSGHNTVSWYQQALGQGPQFIFQYYREEENGRGNFPPRFSGLQFPNYSSELNVNALELDDSALYLCASSLKAGGPTDTQYFGPGTRLTVL.

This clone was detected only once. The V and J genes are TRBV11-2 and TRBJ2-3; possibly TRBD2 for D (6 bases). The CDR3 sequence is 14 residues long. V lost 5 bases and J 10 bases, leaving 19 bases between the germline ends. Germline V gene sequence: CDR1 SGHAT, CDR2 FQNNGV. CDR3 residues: CASSAFTGEGSQYF. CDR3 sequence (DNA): TGTGCCAGCAGCGCCTTTACGGGAGAAGGTTCGCAGTATTTT.

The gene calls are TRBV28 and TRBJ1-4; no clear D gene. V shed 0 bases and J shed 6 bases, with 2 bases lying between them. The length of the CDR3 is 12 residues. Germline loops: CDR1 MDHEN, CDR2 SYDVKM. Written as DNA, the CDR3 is TGTGCCAGCAGTTTATGGCATGAAAAACTGTTTTTT. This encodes CASSLWHEKLFF.

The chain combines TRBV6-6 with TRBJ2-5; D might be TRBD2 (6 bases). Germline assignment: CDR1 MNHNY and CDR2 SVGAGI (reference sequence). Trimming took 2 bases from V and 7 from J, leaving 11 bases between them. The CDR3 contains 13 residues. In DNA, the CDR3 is TGTGCCAGCAGTTACGGGACTGGGGGGACCCAGTACTTC. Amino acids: CASSYGTGGTQYF.

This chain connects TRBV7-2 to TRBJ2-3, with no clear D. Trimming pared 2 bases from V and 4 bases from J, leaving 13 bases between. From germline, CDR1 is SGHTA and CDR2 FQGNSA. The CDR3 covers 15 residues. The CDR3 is CASSLLGLPADTQYF. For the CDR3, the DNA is TGTGCCAGCAGCTTACTTGGGCTACCCGCAGATACGCAGTATTTT.